This T cell receptor beta chain emerged from a study of blood T cells in healthy people across ages. Study outcomes and limitations: Percentage of naive T cells showed a strong correlation with TCR beta diversity.

In the case of this clonotype: Its antigen is undetermined.

Then a second PCR, running about 7 to 11 cycles, was carried out with a sample-barcoded 5' primer and a J-beta primer mix. A 12-random-nucleotide template-switch adaptor tagged each cDNA molecule. Researchers report that each sample yielded at least 3 million CDR3-containing paired-end reads. Each CDR3 protein gets one entry after TCRdb re-called the 5' RACE reads with MiXCR. The sample lists about 690,000 distinct CDR3 sequences; around 43% were seen once. V trimming: 8 bases; J trimming: 5 bases; junction bases outside the gene matches: 6. Germline lookup yields CDR1 MNHNY and CDR2 SVGAGI (reference sequence). CDR3 size: 15 residues.

The chain recombines TRBV6-6 with TRBJ2-3; TRBD2 agrees at 14 bases. The receptor was isolated from a man older than 75 in good health. The sample consisted of blood. The CDR3: CASRAGTSGGDTQYF. In nucleotides, the CDR3 is TGTGCCAGCCGGGCGGGGACTAGCGGGGGAGATACGCAGTATTTT.